The 27 T cell receptor beta chains below were found in one sample sequenced in a study of Ad26.COV2.S vaccination and SARS-CoV-2 variants (dated by TCRdb to the early 2020s). The protocol used for the library was the immunoSEQ multiplex PCR assay. TCRdb holds this immuneACCESS table with in-frame rearrangements only. Some clones are missing; in checked studies, unresolved V genes explain under half, and the rest has no known cause. This sample comprises a few hundred thousand clones, roughly 84% of them detected only once. The top ten clonotypes cover around 3.5% of the sample. In the paper's terms, the treatment or condition label means: 15 to 20 received Ad26.COV2.S at low or high dose, single or two shots; about 5 received placebo; per-sample allocation not given. For vaccine and placebo recipients, the sequenced repertoires came from samples collected on day 63 after the first injection. This specimen consisted of peripheral blood, obtained in a trial of Ad26.COV2.S vaccine versus placebo. These receptors were obtained from a person between 18 and 65 years old who received the Ad26.COV2.S COVID-19 vaccine or a placebo.

The chain links TRBV4-2 to TRBJ1-5, with D unresolved. Per germline, CDR1 LGHNA and CDR2 YNFKEQ. CDR3 size: 15 residues. Trimming removed 1 base from V and 6 bases from J, with 13 bases in between. The CDR3 bases are TGTGCCAGCAGCCAAGTCCCAGACTCCGGTCAGCCCCAGCATTTT. It is translated as CASSQVPDSGQPQHF.

The V and J genes are TRBV19 and TRBJ1-2, with 9 bases aligning to TRBD1. Germline CDR1 is LNHDA and CDR2 is SQIVND (reference sequence). V was pared by 4 bases and J by 6 bases, with 9 bases of the junction left unmatched. This CDR3 is 15 amino acids long. The CDR3 coding sequence is TGTGCCAGTAGTAGCCGGGACAGGGAAAAAGATGGCTACACCTTC. Protein: CASSSRDREKDGYTF.

The chain employs TRBV11-2 and TRBJ1-2; D ambiguous. The length of the CDR3 is 15 residues. CDR1 and CDR2 (germline): SGHAT, FQNNGV. V gave up 2 bases and J gave up 4 bases, with 14 bases separating them. The CDR3 sequence: CASSLRSGSSYGYTF. The CDR3 nucleotides read TGTGCCAGCAGCTTAAGGTCGGGGAGCAGCTATGGCTACACCTTC.

The chain joins TRBV6-1 to TRBJ1-6; 7 nucleotides line up with TRBD1. The trim removed 2 bases at V and 8 bases at J, leaving 9 bases unmatched. The CDR3 contains 16 residues. Germline V lookup: CDR1 MNHNS, CDR2 SASEGT. The CDR3 DNA reads TGTGCCAGCAGTGAACTACCAGGGGGTGGCGATTCACCCCTCCACTTT. Protein sequence: CASSELPGGGDSPLHF.

This chain uses TRBV5-1 with TRBJ1-4, with a possible D match to TRBD1 (6 bases). Germline V gene sequence: CDR1 SGHRS, CDR2 YFSETQ. The length of the CDR3 is 17 residues. With 4 bases removed from V and 2 bases from J, the gap between germline ends came to 18 bases. The CDR3 region is CASSPPGEVSTNEKLFF. The CDR3 coding sequence is TGCGCCAGCAGCCCGCCAGGGGAGGTATCGACTAATGAAAAACTGTTTTTT.

The chain couples TRBV11-2 to TRBJ1-5; weak D call: TRBD1 (6 bases). Trimming removed 2 bases at V and 4 bases at J, with 12 bases between. The CDR3 covers 15 residues. CDR1 is SGHAT and CDR2 is FQNNGV in the germline V gene. CDR3 protein: CASSLLGGTNQPQHF. DNA for the CDR3: TGTGCCAGCAGCTTACTCGGCGGGACAAATCAGCCCCAGCATTTT.

This chain connects TRBV4-2 to TRBJ1-4; no reliable D call. Looked up from germline, CDR1 is LGHNA and CDR2 is YNFKEQ. Deletions cut 2 bases from V and 5 bases from J, with 15 bases between. The CDR3 runs to 16 residues. Written as DNA, the CDR3 is TGTGCCAGCAGCCAAACTAGGGCGGCACAAAATGAAAAACTGTTTTTT. It encodes CASSQTRAAQNEKLFF.

The V call is TRBV11-1, the J call TRBJ1-2, with D hard to call. Germline CDR1 reads SGHAT; CDR2 reads FQDESV (reference sequence). V was clipped by 3 bases and J by 6 bases, with 11 bases between them. The CDR3 contains 13 residues. The CDR3 region has the DNA TGTGCCAGCAGCTTGGGTCGAACGGATGGCTACACCTTC. This translates into CASSLGRTDGYTF.

The rearrangement links TRBV7-2 to TRBJ1-1, with TRBD1 matching over 7 bases. Per germline, CDR1 SGHTA and CDR2 FQGNSA. CDR3 length equals 14 residues. The ends lost 2 bases at V and 4 bases at J; junction bases unmatched: 4. The DNA of the CDR3 is TGTGCCAGCAGCTTACAGGGGGGCGGCACTGAAGCTTTCTTT. This sequence encodes CASSLQGGGTEAFF.

The CDR3 spells CASILFPGQVELGTEAFF. The DNA of the CDR3 is TGTGCCAGCATCCTCTTTCCGGGACAGGTAGAGCTTGGAACTGAAGCTTTCTTT. V usage is TRBV2 and J usage is TRBJ1-1; 8 nucleotides agree with TRBD1. Trimming at V came to 7 bases and at J to 5 bases, leaving 21 bases not matched to a gene. Per the germline V gene, CDR1 is SNHLY and CDR2 is FYNNEI. The CDR3 spans 18 residues. Full variable domain (outside the CDR3, taken from reference TRBV2 and TRBJ1-1): EPEVTQTPSHQVTQMGQEVILRCVPISNHLYFYWYRQILGQKVEFLVSFYNNEISEKSEIFDDQFSVERPDGSNFTLKIRSTKLEDSAMYFCASILFPGQVELGTEAFFGQGTRLTVV.

This clone has just a few counts. V is TRBV30 and J is TRBJ1-3, with unresolved D. Trimming took off 1 base at V and 4 bases at J, with 2 bases between the two ends. Germline CDR1 is GTSNPN and CDR2 is SVGIG (reference sequence). The CDR3 has 11 amino acids. The CDR3 DNA is TGTGCCTGGAGTGGCGGAAACACCATATATTTT. It is translated as CAWSGGNTIYF.

This clone was seen a few times. V usage is TRBV4-1 and J usage is TRBJ1-2; D is undetermined. This CDR3 comprises 14 residues. V lost 0 bases and J lost 8, with 13 bases in between. CDR1 and CDR2 (germline): MGHRA, YSYEKL. As DNA, the CDR3 is TGCGCCAGCAGCCAAGAGATAAATGTCGGAGGCTACACCTTC. Encoded protein: CASSQEINVGGYTF.

The gene calls are TRBV7-8 and TRBJ1-5; unclear D gene. Germline V gene sequence: CDR1 SGHVS, CDR2 FQNEAQ. Trimming shortened V by 5 bases and J by 5 bases, and 19 bases separated the two germline ends. The length of the CDR3 is 16 residues. The DNA of the CDR3 is TGTGCCAGCAGCCTTCTCGGTGGGCAAGTGTATCAGCCCCAGCATTTT. It translates to CASSLLGGQVYQPQHF.

This clone occurred once. The rearrangement joins TRBV7-3 to TRBJ2-5; D gene unclear. The germline V gene encodes CDR1 SGHTA and CDR2 FQGTGA. This CDR3 spans 14 amino acids. V was cut by 4 bases and J by 5 bases, with 14 bases left in between. The CDR3 DNA reads TGTGCCAGCAGCTCCCAAGCGATGGGGGAGACCCAGTACTTC. Translation gives CASSSQAMGETQYF.

J is TRBJ1-6 and V is TRBV5-1; a possible D gene is TRBD1 (6 bases). Germline lookup yields CDR1 SGHRS and CDR2 YFSETQ. The germline V and J ends were trimmed by 0 bases and 5 bases, with 6 bases remaining between them. The CDR3 is made up of 14 amino acids. CDR3 loop: CASSLGTDNSPLHF. DNA for the CDR3: TGCGCCAGCAGCTTGGGGACAGATAATTCACCCCTCCACTTT.

The rearrangement joins TRBV4-1 to TRBJ1-2; 7 bases align to TRBD1. Per germline, CDR1 MGHRA and CDR2 YSYEKL. Trimming at V came to 0 bases and at J to 6 bases, leaving 7 bases not matched to a gene. The CDR3 sequence is 15 residues long. The DNA of the CDR3 is TGCGCCAGCAGCCAAGAGTGGGGACAGCAGAATGGCTACACCTTC. Its protein product is CASSQEWGQQNGYTF.

This clone was observed once. The genes are TRBV27 and TRBJ1-3; 8 bases match TRBD1. The germline V gene encodes CDR1 MNHEY and CDR2 SMNVEV (reference sequence). V shed 5 bases and J 7 bases; nucleotides not matched to a gene: 10. The CDR3 extends over 15 amino acids. The DNA of the CDR3 is TGTGCCAGCAGTCCCATCAGACAGGGGTGGAACACCATATATTTT. Its protein is CASSPIRQGWNTIYF.

Comments on this clone: An end of the junction does not agree with germline; a read error may underlie this. This sequence joins TRBV4-1 and TRBJ2-3; either TRBD1 or TRBD2 may fit D (6 bases each). CDR3 length: 18 residues. Germline-derived CDR1 and CDR2 are MGHRA and YSYEKL. The CDR3 is CASSQDSSGARGTDAQYF. In DNA, the CDR3 is TGCGCCAGCAGCCAAGATAGTTCAGGGGCGCGGGGCACAGATGCGCAGTATTTT.

This clone appeared once. CDR3 nucleotides: TGTGCCAGCAGTGTATCTGAGGGGGGCTATGGCTACACCTTC. Translating gives CASSVSEGGYGYTF. The rearrangement joins TRBV25-1 to TRBJ1-2; weak D call: TRBD1 (6 bases). CDR1 is MGHDK, CDR2 SYGVNS, per germline. This CDR3 has 14 residues. The V end lost 4 bases, the J end lost 4 bases, and 13 bases lay between the germline ends.

The chain couples TRBV3-1 (or the pseudogene TRBV3-2) to TRBJ1-3; D not resolved. V lost 2 bases to trimming and J lost 2 bases, with 10 bases between them. The CDR3 consists of 15 residues. Germline CDR1 reads LGHDT; CDR2 reads YNNKEL (reference sequence). The CDR3 DNA follows: TGTGCCAGCAGCCAATCGGGCAGCCCTGGAAACACCATATATTTT. Encoded protein: CASSQSGSPGNTIYF.

The rearrangement links TRBV6-5 to TRBJ1-1, with D tentatively TRBD1 (5 bases). The germline CDR1 and CDR2 sequences are MNHEY and SVGAGI. This CDR3 has 15 residues. Trimming left V 0 bases short and J 5 bases short, with 13 bases between. The CDR3 sequence is CASSYSGGLWTEAFF. The CDR3 DNA reads TGTGCCAGCAGTTACTCTGGGGGGTTGTGGACTGAAGCTTTCTTT.

This clone showed up just once. This chain links TRBV7-3 with TRBJ1-1; TRBD1 is a possible D gene (6 bases). This CDR3 region has 14 residues. V lost 1 base, J lost 4 bases, and 10 bases lay in between. Germline V CDR1 and CDR2: SGHTA, FQGTGA. CDR3 protein: CASSLIKGGTEAFF. CDR3 nucleotides: TGTGCCAGCAGCTTAATTAAAGGGGGCACTGAAGCTTTCTTT. Complete variable domain (other parts from reference TRBV7-3 and TRBJ1-1): GAGVSQTPSNKVTEKGKYVELRCDPISGHTALYWYRQSLGQGPEFLIYFQGTGAADDSGLPNDRFFAVRPEGSVSTLKIQRTERGDSAVYLCASSLIKGGTEAFFGQGTRLTVV.

This chain connects TRBV10-3 to TRBJ2-5; D is possibly TRBD2 (5 bases). Trimming cost V 2 bases and J 3 bases, with 13 bases left between them. Looked up from germline, CDR1 is ENHRY and CDR2 is SYGVKD. The CDR3 is 15 residues long. The CDR3 DNA reads as TGTGCCATCAGTGAGGGGGAGCGGAAAAAAGAGACCCAGTACTTC. It yields the protein CAISEGERKKETQYF.

The CDR3 DNA is TGTGCCAGTAGTATGGCGGGGGCCAGGGGCTATGGCTACACCTTC. It encodes CASSMAGARGYGYTF. This rearrangement joins TRBV19 to TRBJ1-2; D possibly corresponds to TRBD1 (6 bases). Trimming took 3 bases from V and 4 from J, leaving 15 bases between them. The CDR3 has 15 amino acids. CDR1 is LNHDA, CDR2 SQIVND, per germline (reference sequence).

The chain carries TRBV29-1 and TRBJ2-5, with 7 nucleotides matching TRBD1. Germline assignment: CDR1 SQVTM and CDR2 ANQGSEA. CDR3 length: 15 amino acids. The ends lost 4 bases at V and 3 bases at J; junction bases unmatched: 11. CDR3 amino acids: CSVVFRGSQEETQYF. The CDR3 DNA is TGCAGCGTTGTCTTCAGGGGGTCCCAAGAAGAGACCCAGTACTTC.

The chain uses TRBV29-1 and TRBJ1-2; no reliable D call. V lost 2 bases to trimming and J lost 4 bases, with 8 bases between them. From germline, CDR1 is SQVTM and CDR2 ANQGSEA. This CDR3 comprises 12 residues. This CDR3 is CSVEPGGYGYTF. The CDR3 DNA reads TGCAGCGTTGAACCGGGTGGCTATGGCTACACCTTC. The complete variable domain, with remaining parts taken from reference TRBV29-1 and TRBJ1-2, reads SAVISQKPSRDICQRGTSLTIQCQVDSQVTMMFWYRQQPGQSLTLIATANQGSEATYESGFVIDKFPISRPNLTFSTLTVSNMSPEDSSIYLCSVEPGGYGYTFGSGTRLTVV.

V gene TRBV7-9 combines with J gene TRBJ2-7; weak D call: TRBD2 (6 bases). This CDR3 is 14 amino acids long. From germline, CDR1 is SEHNR and CDR2 FQNEAQ (reference sequence). V was clipped by 5 bases and J by 5 bases, with 16 bases between them. This CDR3 reads CASSPTGLSNEQYF. In DNA form, the CDR3 reads TGTGCCAGCAGCCCCACGGGACTGTCAAACGAGCAGTACTTC.